The 32 T cell receptor beta chains given below trace back to one sample, sequenced in a study of Ad26.COV2.S vaccination and SARS-CoV-2 variants. The table came from immunoSEQ multiplex PCR; TCRdb's copy has only in-frame clones and leaves some out. The sample has just over 350,000 clones; roughly 94% are singletons. Material: peripheral blood, obtained after recovery from COVID-19. These receptors were collected from a human donor who had recovered from COVID-19.

This chain joins TRBV5-1 and TRBJ1-2; D unclear. Trimming pared 0 bases from V and 2 bases from J, leaving 14 bases between. The germline V gene encodes CDR1 SGHRS and CDR2 YFSETQ. The CDR3 length is 16 residues. DNA of the CDR3: TGCGCCAGCAGCTTGGTAGGTCCAGGAGACAACTATGGCTACACCTTC. This codes for CASSLVGPGDNYGYTF.

J is TRBJ1-5 and V is TRBV19; 9 nucleotides align to TRBD1. J lost 6 bases, V lost 3 bases, and 6 bases had no gene match. Germline V CDR1 and CDR2: LNHDA, SQIVND (reference sequence). The CDR3 has 15 amino acids. CDR3 in DNA: TGTGCCAGTAGTATGGGGACAGGGCGGACTCAGCCCCAGCATTTT. Its translation: CASSMGTGRTQPQHF.

The V and J genes are TRBV5-6 and TRBJ2-7; D is unresolved. This CDR3 has 12 amino acids. CDR1 is SGHDT and CDR2 is YYEEEE in the germline V gene. The V and J ends lost 5 bases and 1 base respectively, with 7 bases between them. CDR3 sequence: CASRAGSYEQYF. The CDR3 coding sequence is TGTGCCAGCAGGGCAGGATCCTACGAGCAGTACTTC.

The chain recombines TRBV12-3 or TRBV12-4 with TRBJ2-5; D not resolved. V was cut by 6 bases and J by 8 bases, with 13 bases left in between. The CDR3 is 12 amino acids. The CDR3 protein is CASSSSGFTQYF. Here the CDR3 DNA reads TGTGCCAGCAGCTCGTCCGGGTTCACCCAGTACTTC.

The rearrangement links TRBV5-8 to TRBJ2-1, with 7 bases identical to TRBD1. CDR3 length: 15 amino acids. Unmatched junction bases numbered 5, after V lost 0 bases and J lost 5 bases. CDR1 is SGHTS, CDR2 YDEGEE, per germline. The CDR3 loop is CASSLEGGRNNEQFF. DNA of the CDR3: TGTGCCAGCAGCTTGGAAGGGGGCAGGAACAATGAGCAGTTCTTC.

The CDR3 bases are TGTGCCAGCAGCCCAGCCGGGGTGGGGGGGACCCAGTACTTC. Amino acids: CASSPAGVGGTQYF. The rearrangement uses TRBV7-2 and TRBJ2-5; maybe TRBD2 (6 bases). V was shortened by 5 bases and J by 7 bases, with 17 bases between the two germline ends. The CDR3 totals 14 residues. Per germline, CDR1 SGHTA and CDR2 FQGNSA.

The chain uses TRBV18 and TRBJ2-5; D not resolved. V gave up 3 bases and J gave up 0 bases, with 5 bases separating them. Germline V gives CDR1 KGHSH, CDR2 LQKENI. The length of the CDR3 is 13 residues. CDR3: CASSPPYQETQYF. For the CDR3, the DNA is TGTGCCAGCTCACCCCCGTACCAAGAGACCCAGTACTTC.

This chain joins TRBV29-1 and TRBJ1-4; D perhaps matches TRBD1 (6 bases). Per germline, CDR1 SQVTM and CDR2 ANQGSEA. This CDR3 is 13 amino acids long. Trimming stripped 4 bases from V and 4 bases from J, with 10 bases between. CDR3 sequence: CSVGRGLNEKLFF. The CDR3 region has the DNA TGCAGCGTTGGTCGGGGGCTTAATGAAAAACTGTTTTTT.

The chain employs TRBV6-5 and TRBJ2-1; D is perhaps TRBD1 (5 bases). The V gene lost 4 bases and the J gene lost 3 bases, with 10 bases spanning the gap. The CDR3 runs to 14 residues. Germline CDR1 is MNHEY and CDR2 is SVGAGI. The DNA of the CDR3 is TGTGCCAGCAGTTTTTTTGACAGCTACAATGAGCAGTTCTTC. This gives the protein CASSFFDSYNEQFF.

The V and J genes are TRBV19 and TRBJ2-7; D unresolved. V was trimmed by 7 bases and J by 0 bases, leaving 7 bases between them. The CDR3 has 12 residues. Per the germline V gene, CDR1 is LNHDA and CDR2 is SQIVND (reference sequence). The CDR3 sequence: CASTSGSYEQYF. CDR3 nucleotide sequence: TGTGCCAGTACCTCAGGCTCCTACGAGCAGTACTTC.

V usage is TRBV27 and J usage is TRBJ2-5; 11 positions match TRBD2. The CDR3 has 15 residues. The trim removed 3 bases at V and 4 bases at J, leaving 4 bases unmatched. Germline loops: CDR1 MNHEY, CDR2 SMNVEV (reference sequence). CDR3 in amino acids: CASSFSSGGRETQYF. The CDR3 region has the DNA TGTGCCAGCAGTTTTTCTAGCGGGGGGAGAGAGACCCAGTACTTC.

The chain joins TRBV5-1 to TRBJ2-3; TRBD2 agrees at 11 bases. The CDR3 has 17 amino acids. V was pared by 4 bases and J by 5 bases, with 12 bases of the junction left unmatched. CDR1 is SGHRS, CDR2 YFSETQ, per germline. The CDR3 loop is CASSPGNSGGAEDTQYF. The CDR3 nucleotides are TGCGCCAGCAGCCCCGGTAATAGCGGGGGGGCCGAAGATACGCAGTATTTT.

This clone appeared once. V gene TRBV27 combines with J gene TRBJ1-5; tentatively, D is TRBD1 (5 bases). The germline V gene encodes CDR1 MNHEY and CDR2 SMNVEV (reference sequence). Trimming shortened V by 3 bases and J by 2 bases, and 14 bases separated the two germline ends. CDR3 length equals 16 residues. CDR3 coding DNA: TGTGCCAGCAGTTTTTTCTTCAGGGTGGGCAATCAGCCCCAGCATTTT. Translating gives CASSFFFRVGNQPQHF.

Here the CDR3 reads CASSQKSMNTEAFF. CDR3 coding DNA: TGCGCCAGCAGCCAAAAATCTATGAACACTGAAGCTTTCTTT. The chain recombines TRBV4-1 with TRBJ1-1; D is ambiguous. V lost 2 bases to trimming and J lost 0 bases, with 7 bases between them. In germline, CDR1 is MGHRA, CDR2 YSYEKL. The CDR3 runs to 14 residues.

This sequence joins TRBV7-3 and TRBJ2-3, with 14 bases that match TRBD2. The germline gives CDR1 SGHTA, CDR2 FQGTGA. The CDR3 has 17 amino acids. V lost 6 bases and J lost 1; bases outside the gene matches: 6. CDR3 nucleotides: TGTGCCAGCAGTAATCCGGGACTAGCGGGGGGCACAGATACGCAGTATTTT. Translating it yields CASSNPGLAGGTDTQYF.

The V call is TRBV3-1 (or the pseudogene TRBV3-2), the J call TRBJ2-7, with D unresolved. Trimming took 1 base from V and 3 from J, leaving 16 bases between them. Germline V lookup: CDR1 LGHDT, CDR2 YNNKEL (reference sequence). The CDR3 is made up of 16 amino acids. DNA for the CDR3: TGTGCCAGCAGCCAAGTTGCCCAGTCCGGTTTCTACGAGCAGTACTTC. Protein sequence: CASSQVAQSGFYEQYF.

The table lists this clone with a count of one. This sequence joins TRBV29-1 and TRBJ1-2; TRBD1 matches at 11 bases. Germline V gene lookup returns CDR1 SQVTM and CDR2 ANQGSEA. V dropped 2 bases and J dropped 6; count of bases not matched to a gene: 2. The CDR3 has 13 amino acids. The CDR3 nucleotides read TGCAGCGTTGAATCGGACAGGGGGCATGGCTACACCTTC. Amino acid sequence: CSVESDRGHGYTF. The full variable domain, its missing parts supplied by reference TRBV29-1 and TRBJ1-2, is SAVISQKPSRDICQRGTSLTIQCQVDSQVTMMFWYRQQPGQSLTLIATANQGSEATYESGFVIDKFPISRPNLTFSTLTVSNMSPEDSSIYLCSVESDRGHGYTFGSGTRLTVV.

The chain combines TRBV15 with TRBJ2-5; no reliable D call. CDR3 length: 13 amino acids. Trimming stripped 5 bases from V and 5 bases from J, with 12 bases between. The V gene's germline CDR1 is LNHNV and CDR2 YYDKDF (reference sequence). The CDR3 coding sequence is TGTGCCACCAGCCCCGGCCCGAAGGAGACCCAGTACTTC. Translating it yields CATSPGPKETQYF.

This sequence joins TRBV29-1 and TRBJ2-6; D may be TRBD2 (5 bases). From germline, CDR1 is SQVTM and CDR2 ANQGSEA. The V end was cut by 5 bases, the J end by 0 bases, with 8 bases between. The CDR3 is 14 amino acids. As DNA, the CDR3 is TGCAGCGTTCCCGAGGGCTCTGGGGCCAACGTCCTGACTTTC. Translating gives CSVPEGSGANVLTF. The full variable domain, completed using reference TRBV29-1 and TRBJ2-6, is SAVISQKPSRDICQRGTSLTIQCQVDSQVTMMFWYRQQPGQSLTLIATANQGSEATYESGFVIDKFPISRPNLTFSTLTVSNMSPEDSSIYLCSVPEGSGANVLTFGAGSRLTVL.

The chain carries TRBV6-5 and TRBJ1-6, with D tentatively TRBD1 (6 bases). CDR1 is MNHEY and CDR2 is SVGAGI in the germline V gene. This CDR3 contains 15 residues. Trimming removed 4 bases from V and 9 bases from J, with 16 bases in between. Here the CDR3 DNA reads TGTGCCAGCAGTTCCCGGGACACTGCAGTTTCACCCCTCCACTTT. It encodes CASSSRDTAVSPLHF.

The genes are TRBV15 and TRBJ1-2; TRBD1 matches at 7 bases. Trimming cost V 5 bases and J 4 bases; bases outside gene matches: 19. The germline V gene has CDR1 LNHNV and CDR2 YYDKDF (reference sequence). This CDR3 region has 18 residues. Here the CDR3 DNA reads TGTGCCACCAGCGGAATAAAAGTGGACAGGTCAGCAGGCTATGGCTACACCTTC. Translated: CATSGIKVDRSAGYGYTF.

The chain uses TRBV11-1 and TRBJ1-5, with D uncertain. This CDR3 is 13 amino acids long. Germline V gives CDR1 SGHAT, CDR2 FQDESV (reference sequence). Deletions cut 5 bases from V and 6 bases from J, with 11 bases between. The CDR3 loop reads CASSHNPGQPQHF. In DNA form, the CDR3 reads TGTGCCAGCAGCCACAACCCTGGTCAGCCCCAGCATTTT.

This chain joins TRBV6-2 or TRBV6-3 and TRBJ1-2; D uncertain. The CDR3 is made up of 13 amino acids. V lost 0 bases and J lost 12, with 14 bases in between. Germline V lookup: CDR1 MNHEY, CDR2 SVGEGT. CDR3 coding DNA: TGTGCCAGCAGTTACTCGAAAATCAGTGGACACACCTTC. Protein sequence: CASSYSKISGHTF.

The chain couples TRBV7-2 to TRBJ1-6; D is ambiguous. The V gene lost 1 base and the J gene lost 7 bases, with 8 bases spanning the gap. The CDR3 contains 14 residues. CDR1 and CDR2 (germline): SGHTA, FQGNSA. The CDR3 bases are TGTGCCAGCAGCTTAGAGGGATTGAATTCACCCCTCCACTTT. Translated: CASSLEGLNSPLHF.

This clone turned up a few times. V usage is TRBV2 and J usage is TRBJ2-5; D is possibly TRBD2 (5 bases). This CDR3 is 12 amino acids long. Germline V CDR1 and CDR2: SNHLY, FYNNEI. V gave up 4 bases and J gave up 6 bases, with 9 bases separating them. The chain's CDR3 is CASSGAGQTQYF. CDR3 sequence (DNA): TGTGCCAGCAGTGGGGCGGGTCAGACCCAGTACTTC.

J is TRBJ2-7 and V is TRBV12-5; D is unresolved. CDR3 length: 11 amino acids. The V gene lost 9 bases and the J gene lost 6 bases, with 12 bases spanning the gap. CDR1 is LGHNT and CDR2 is FRNRAP in the germline V gene. CDR3 region: CASLMGFEQYF. The CDR3 DNA reads TGTGCTAGCCTGATGGGTTTCGAGCAGTACTTC.

V gene TRBV2 combines with J gene TRBJ1-6; the D gene is possibly TRBD1 (6 bases). With 6 bases removed from V and 6 bases from J, the gap between germline ends came to 12 bases. Germline CDR1 reads SNHLY; CDR2 reads FYNNEI. CDR3 length: 14 residues. CDR3 region: CASRQGLSNSPLHF. The CDR3 nucleotides read TGTGCCAGCAGACAGGGCCTTTCTAATTCACCCCTCCACTTT.

The chain joins TRBV29-1 to TRBJ2-3; D ambiguous. The CDR3 loop spans 11 amino acids. Germline CDR1 is SQVTM and CDR2 is ANQGSEA. V lost 1 base and J lost 7, with 6 bases in between. CDR3 sequence (DNA): TGCAGCGTTGAAGCACTTAATACGCAGTATTTT. It translates to CSVEALNTQYF.

This sequence joins TRBV7-2 and TRBJ1-2, with 9 bases aligning to TRBD1. Trimming took 1 base from V and 8 from J; bases not matched to a gene: 2. The length of the CDR3 is 13 residues. The germline CDR1 and CDR2 sequences are SGHTA and FQGNSA. For the CDR3, the DNA is TGTGCCAGCAGCTTAGACAGGGGGCAGGGCTACACCTTC. Translating gives CASSLDRGQGYTF.

V and J are TRBV13 and TRBJ2-7; a weak D match, TRBD1 (5 bases). Trimming took 5 bases from V and 5 from J, leaving 13 bases between them. Germline CDR1 reads PRHDT; CDR2 reads FYEKMQ (reference sequence). This CDR3 has 13 amino acids. CDR3 protein: CASSVNRLHEQYF. The CDR3 DNA reads TGTGCCAGCAGCGTCAACAGGTTACACGAGCAGTACTTC. Looking up the rest from reference TRBV13 and TRBJ2-7 gives the full variable domain: AAGVIQSPRHLIKEKRETATLKCYPIPRHDTVYWYQQGPGQDPQFLISFYEKMQSDKGSIPDRFSAQQFSDYHSELNMSSLELGDSALYFCASSVNRLHEQYFGPGTRLTVT.

The chain carries TRBV9 and TRBJ2-7; 10 nucleotides align to TRBD2. The germline gives CDR1 SGDLS, CDR2 YYNGEE. The length of the CDR3 is 18 residues. V gave up 0 bases and J gave up 5 bases; unmatched junction bases: 14. As DNA, the CDR3 is TGTGCCAGCAGCGTAGCGGTTGGTAGCGGGGGGCCGTCTCACGAGCAGTACTTC. Its protein product is CASSVAVGSGGPSHEQYF.

The chain recombines TRBV7-6 with TRBJ1-2, with 8 bases lining up with TRBD1. V gave up 5 bases and J gave up 2 bases; unmatched junction bases: 16. The CDR3 extends over 18 amino acids. Per germline, CDR1 SGHVS and CDR2 FNYEAQ. CDR3 coding DNA: TGTGCCAGCAGCCAAACGGCAGGGGGCGCGGTACCCAACTATGGCTACACCTTC. It translates to CASSQTAGGAVPNYGYTF.